The 24 T cell receptor beta chains reported below all come from one sample, sequenced in a study of blood T cell repertoires in COVID-19. Libraries were prepared by immunoSEQ multiplex PCR; TCRdb keeps only in-frame clonotypes and omits some of them. This repertoire shows approximately 300,000 clones, roughly 90% found once; its top ten account for over 8.5%. The material sequenced was PBMCs or T cells enriched from blood (not recorded which). The receptors stem from a woman in her twenties or thirties who had recovered from COVID-19.

This chain joins TRBV3-1 (or the pseudogene TRBV3-2) and TRBJ2-7; 12 bases align to TRBD1. The CDR3 covers 15 residues. The ends lost 6 bases at V and 6 bases at J; junction bases unmatched: 9. Germline CDR1 reads LGHDT; CDR2 reads YNNKEL (reference sequence). The CDR3 spells CASSPRDRGRFEQYF. CDR3 bases: TGTGCCAGCAGTCCTCGGGACAGGGGGCGCTTCGAGCAGTACTTC.

The chain links TRBV3-1 (or the pseudogene TRBV3-2) to TRBJ1-1; D is perhaps TRBD1 (5 bases). The CDR3 consists of 19 residues. CDR1 and CDR2 (germline): LGHDT, YNNKEL (reference sequence). The V end lost 4 bases, the J end lost 0 bases, and 24 bases lay between the germline ends. The CDR3 bases are TGTGCCAGCAGCCCGCTCATAAGGGGACTTCCCCTGGTGAACACTGAAGCTTTCTTT. Amino acid sequence: CASSPLIRGLPLVNTEAFF.

Here the CDR3 reads CASSPLEGGNQPQHF. In DNA, the CDR3 is TGTGCCAGCTCACCTCTGGAGGGCGGCAATCAGCCCCAGCATTTT. The J gene is TRBJ1-5, the V gene TRBV18; no definite D call. Germline values: CDR1 KGHSH, CDR2 LQKENI. The CDR3 runs to 15 residues. V dropped 3 bases and J dropped 2 bases, with 11 bases sitting between them.

This chain connects TRBV28 to TRBJ2-7; 7 nucleotides agree with TRBD2. Germline CDR1 MDHEN, CDR2 SYDVKM. The CDR3 is 14 residues long. V lost 8 bases and J lost 0; bases outside the gene matches: 7. CDR3 loop: CASSPRDYSYEQYF. CDR3 nucleotide sequence: TGTGCCAGCTCTCCCCGGGACTACTCCTACGAGCAGTACTTC.

The table lists this clone with a few counts. This chain uses TRBV15 with TRBJ1-1; tentative D call: TRBD1 (6 bases). The germline V and J ends were trimmed by 0 bases and 2 bases, with 10 bases remaining between them. The CDR3 consists of 15 residues. Germline CDR1 is LNHNV and CDR2 is YYDKDF (reference sequence). The CDR3 sequence is CATSRDRTVNTEAFF. The CDR3, as DNA: TGTGCCACCAGCAGAGATAGGACAGTTAACACTGAAGCTTTCTTT.

J is TRBJ2-3 and V is TRBV24-1; no clear D. This CDR3 has 15 residues. V gave up 5 bases and J gave up 3 bases, with 14 bases separating them. Germline-derived CDR1 and CDR2 are KGHDR and SFDVKD. The CDR3 region is CATSGGSIRTDTQYF. CDR3 nucleotide sequence: TGTGCCACCAGTGGTGGTAGCATTCGAACAGATACGCAGTATTTT.

This chain joins TRBV12-3 or TRBV12-4 and TRBJ1-3; D is ambiguous. The CDR3 extends over 13 amino acids. Trimming stripped 6 bases from V and 5 bases from J, with 11 bases between. The CDR3 DNA reads as TGTGCCAGCAGACCCCGGGTCAGAAACACCATATATTTT. Its translation: CASRPRVRNTIYF.

This clone occurred a few times. The V call is TRBV2, the J call TRBJ2-5; D is unclear. Deletions cut 7 bases from V and 2 bases from J, with 14 bases between. The CDR3 loop spans 14 amino acids. Per the germline V gene, CDR1 is SNHLY and CDR2 is FYNNEI. CDR3 amino acids: CASNLEATQETQYF. CDR3 DNA: TGTGCCAGCAATCTCGAGGCGACTCAAGAGACCCAGTACTTC.

V gene TRBV7-2 combines with J gene TRBJ2-5, with D maybe TRBD2 (6 bases). V was cut by 1 base and J by 4 bases, with 13 bases left in between. CDR1 is SGHTA, CDR2 FQGNSA, per germline. The CDR3 covers 15 residues. The CDR3 DNA reads TGTGCCAGCAGCTTAGATCTCTCTAGCGCAGAGACCCAGTACTTC. It yields the protein CASSLDLSSAETQYF.

This sequence joins TRBV5-8 and TRBJ2-3; D possibly corresponds to TRBD2 (5 bases). The V gene lost 5 bases and the J gene lost 3 bases, with 10 bases spanning the gap. This CDR3 is built from 13 residues. Germline V CDR1 and CDR2: SGHTS, YDEGEE. The DNA for the CDR3 is TGTGCCAGCAGGAGGGTCCGGACAGATACGCAGTATTTT. It specifies CASRRVRTDTQYF.

This sequence joins TRBV4-3 and TRBJ2-5, with D tentatively TRBD1 (5 bases). Germline CDR1 is LGHNA and CDR2 is YSLEER. The CDR3 is made up of 14 amino acids. Trimming took 0 bases from V and 3 from J, leaving 8 bases between them. The CDR3 protein is CASSQDSREETQYF. In DNA form, the CDR3 reads TGCGCCAGCAGCCAAGATTCCAGGGAAGAGACCCAGTACTTC.

This chain connects TRBV5-1 to TRBJ1-2, with 11 bases identical to TRBD1. V lost 4 bases and J lost 6; bases outside the gene matches: 5. The germline V gene encodes CDR1 SGHRS and CDR2 YFSETQ. CDR3 size: 14 residues. In nucleotides, the CDR3 is TGCGCCAGCAGCACAGGGACAGGGGGTGATGGCTACACCTTC. This codes for CASSTGTGGDGYTF.

This chain connects TRBV9 to TRBJ1-4, with D perhaps TRBD1 (6 bases). Per the germline V gene, CDR1 is SGDLS and CDR2 is YYNGEE. The CDR3 contains 14 residues. Trimming removed 5 bases from V and 8 bases from J, with 16 bases in between. CDR3 sequence: CASSRGGPGEKLFF. The CDR3 DNA reads as TGTGCCAGCAGTAGGGGGGGGCCAGGCGAAAAACTGTTTTTT. Supplemented by reference TRBV9 and TRBJ1-4, the full variable domain reads DSGVTQTPKHLITATGQRVTLRCSPRSGDLSVYWYQQSLDQGLQFLIQYYNGEERAKGNILERFSAQQFPDLHSELNLSSLELGDSALYFCASSRGGPGEKLFFGSGTQLSVL.

This clone was observed a single time. This sequence joins TRBV18 and TRBJ1-6; TRBD1 matches 7 bases. Germline CDR1 is KGHSH and CDR2 is LQKENI. J was trimmed by 8 bases and V by 4 bases; bases with no gene match: 11. The CDR3 sequence is 16 residues long. The CDR3 loop reads CASSRAGGTVDSPLHF. CDR3 DNA sequence: TGTGCCAGCTCACGGGCAGGGGGGACAGTTGATTCACCCCTCCACTTT.

This sequence joins TRBV21-1 and TRBJ1-5. TRBV21-1 is a pseudogene segment. The CDR3 has 16 residues. The CDR3 sequence: CASSYDRGVSNQPQHF. For the CDR3, the DNA is TGTGCCAGCAGCTACGATCGGGGGGTGAGCAATCAGCCCCAGCATTTT.

DNA for the CDR3: TGTGCCAGCAGCTTAGGAACAGGGGGCGTGGGTATCCCAGATACGCAGTATTTT. It translates to CASSLGTGGVGIPDTQYF. This sequence joins TRBV7-2 and TRBJ2-3, with TRBD1 matching over 9 bases. CDR3 length: 18 residues. Looked up from germline, CDR1 is SGHTA and CDR2 is FQGNSA. The trim removed 1 base at V and 4 bases at J, leaving 12 bases unmatched.

The chain couples TRBV4-3 to TRBJ2-1; 7 bases map to TRBD2. Germline values: CDR1 LGHNA, CDR2 YSLEER. Trimming took 0 bases from V and 12 from J; bases not matched to a gene: 11. This CDR3 contains 15 residues. CDR3 sequence: CASSQEVGSGVWQFF. DNA of the CDR3: TGCGCCAGCAGCCAAGAGGTCGGGAGCGGGGTATGGCAGTTCTTC.

This clone was found once. The V and J genes are TRBV28 and TRBJ1-6, with no clear D. The germline gives CDR1 MDHEN, CDR2 SYDVKM. Trimming cost V 2 bases and J 11 bases, with 4 bases left between them. The CDR3 runs to 11 residues. The CDR3 DNA sequence: TGTGCCAGCAGTTTACGGGCACCCCTCCACTTT. Translation gives CASSLRAPLHF.

The chain is built from TRBV5-1 and TRBJ2-4; D gene uncertain. There are 15 residues in the CDR3. Germline V gives CDR1 SGHRS, CDR2 YFSETQ. V shed 3 bases and J shed 4 bases, with 14 bases lying between them. The chain's CDR3 is CASSSVGATKNIQYF. DNA of the CDR3: TGCGCCAGCAGCTCGGTTGGCGCGACAAAAAACATTCAGTACTTC. The entire variable domain, with the rest obtained from reference TRBV5-1 and TRBJ2-4, is as follows: KAGVTQTPRYLIKTRGQQVTLSCSPISGHRSVSWYQQTPGQGLQFLFEYFSETQRNKGNFPGRFSGRQFSNSRSEMNVSTLELGDSALYLCASSSVGATKNIQYFGAGTRLSVL.

CDR3: CASRQNRDSLYEQYF. Written as DNA, the CDR3 is TGTGCCAGCAGGCAAAACCGGGACTCCCTCTACGAGCAGTACTTC. The genes are TRBV27 and TRBJ2-7; D might be TRBD2 (6 bases). This CDR3 is 15 amino acids long. Germline values: CDR1 MNHEY, CDR2 SMNVEV (reference sequence). The V gene lost 6 bases and the J gene lost 3 bases, with 18 bases spanning the gap.

The V call is TRBV3-1 (or the pseudogene TRBV3-2), the J call TRBJ2-1, with TRBD2 as a possible D gene (6 bases). V shed 1 base and J shed 3 bases, with 10 bases lying between them. This CDR3 comprises 15 residues. Looked up from germline, CDR1 is LGHDT and CDR2 is YNNKEL (reference sequence). The CDR3 is CASSQVSGYYNEQFF. The CDR3 DNA reads TGTGCCAGCAGCCAAGTTAGCGGATACTACAATGAGCAGTTCTTC.

J is TRBJ2-1 and V is TRBV2, with 9 bases that match TRBD1. After removal of 7 bases from V and 3 bases from J, the junction contained 10 bases not matched to a gene. Germline V CDR1 and CDR2: SNHLY, FYNNEI. CDR3 size: 16 residues. The CDR3 region has the DNA TGTGCCAGCAAACCAACAGGGGGCCTTAACTACAATGAGCAGTTCTTC. It specifies CASKPTGGLNYNEQFF.

The V and J genes are TRBV14 and TRBJ2-3, with unresolved D. Trimming shortened V by 2 bases and J by 7 bases, and 10 bases separated the two germline ends. CDR1 SGHDN and CDR2 FVKESK come from the germline V gene. CDR3 size: 13 residues. This chain's CDR3 is CASSQLSTYTQYF. The CDR3 DNA sequence: TGTGCCAGCAGCCAATTATCGACATATACGCAGTATTTT.

The genes are TRBV11-2 and TRBJ2-1; D is undetermined. The V gene's germline CDR1 is SGHAT and CDR2 FQNNGV. The CDR3 loop spans 12 amino acids. V lost 5 bases, J lost 5 bases, and 7 bases lay in between. The CDR3 protein is CASSLNNNEQFF. CDR3 nucleotide sequence: TGTGCCAGCAGCCTTAATAACAATGAGCAGTTCTTC.